A selection of T cell receptor beta chains follows, all from one sample in a study of blood T cell repertoires in COVID-19. Generated by immunoSEQ multiplex PCR, the TCRdb table keeps only in-frame clones and is missing some. The repertoire holds under 200,000 clones, with approximately 80% as singletons. Material: PBMCs or T cells enriched from blood (not recorded which). The source is a woman aged 55-75 years with acute COVID-19. Both conserved end residues are part of each CDR3. The D gene is left open where the match is weak.

J | D | V | CDR3
TRBJ2-7 | . | TRBV9 | CASSVVDQGYEQYF
TRBJ2-1 | TRBD1 | TRBV24-1 | CATSGRDRKYNEQFF
TRBJ1-1 | . | TRBV21-1 | CATLDRANTEAFF
TRBJ1-1 | TRBD1 | TRBV9 | CASSVGVGTGGRNTEAFF
TRBJ2-1 | TRBD2 | TRBV4-1 | CASSQGLAGALDEQFF
TRBJ1-6 | . | TRBV4-3 | CASSQEGRNNNSPLHF
TRBJ1-1 | . | TRBV7-8 | CASSQRRAGTEAFF
TRBJ1-6 | . | TRBV9 | CASGANSPLHF
TRBJ2-1 | . | TRBV4-3 | CASSQVNIPYNEQFF
TRBJ1-5 | . | TRBV19 | CASSPSTLAHQPQHF
TRBJ2-4 | . | TRBV19 | CASSRRGKNIQYF
TRBJ1-2 | TRBD1 | TRBV19 | CASSIKGTGNNYGYTF
TRBJ2-7 | . | TRBV4-1 | CASSQGSRDYEQYF
TRBJ2-5 | TRBD2 | TRBV3-1/TRBV3-2 | CASSQGGGYGETQYF
TRBJ1-2 | . | TRBV7-2 | CASSNELGGGTGYTF
TRBJ1-1 | TRBD1 | TRBV10-1 | CASSEDGQGKRGAFF
TRBJ1-3 | . | TRBV21-1 | CARGGVGTDQPASGNTIYF
TRBJ2-1 | TRBD2 | TRBV25-1 | CASRESGTSGIYNEQFF
TRBJ2-7 | TRBD2 | TRBV24-1 | CATSDSRLAGGLGEQYF
TRBJ1-1 | TRBD1 | TRBV27 | CASSLPRDRGRAEAFF
TRBJ1-5 | . | TRBV5-6 | CASSFTGNNQPQHF
TRBJ1-2 | TRBD1 | TRBV28 | CASSLLAGQGHGYTF
TRBJ1-6 | . | TRBV12-3/TRBV12-4 | CASSYANSPLHF
TRBJ2-3 | . | TRBV7-9 | CASSPPSSTDTQYF
TRBJ2-1 | . | TRBV24-1 | CASSSRNEQFF
TRBJ2-7 | . | TRBV6-6 | CASSYSRGYEQYF
TRBJ1-1 | . | TRBV9 | CASSVVGGWTEAFF
TRBJ1-5 | TRBD1 | TRBV3-1/TRBV3-2 | CASSQTGEGKPQHF
TRBJ2-3 | . | TRBV2 | CASSPRTDTQYF